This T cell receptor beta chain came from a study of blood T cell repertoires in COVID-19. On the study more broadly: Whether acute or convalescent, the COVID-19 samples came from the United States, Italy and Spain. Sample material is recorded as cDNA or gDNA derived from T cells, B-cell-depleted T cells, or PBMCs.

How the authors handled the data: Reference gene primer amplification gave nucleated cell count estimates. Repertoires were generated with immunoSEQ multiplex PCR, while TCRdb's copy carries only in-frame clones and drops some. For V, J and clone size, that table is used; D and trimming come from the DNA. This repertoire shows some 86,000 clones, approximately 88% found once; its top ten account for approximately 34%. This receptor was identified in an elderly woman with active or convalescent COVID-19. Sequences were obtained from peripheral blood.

The CDR3 DNA is TGTGCCATCAGTGAAGGGACAGGGGGCCCCTATGGCTACACCTTC. Its protein is CAISEGTGGPYGYTF. The rearrangement joins TRBV10-3 to TRBJ1-2, with TRBD1 matching 12 bases. The CDR3 contains 15 residues. V shed 3 bases and J 4 bases; nucleotides not matched to a gene: 3. The germline CDR1 and CDR2 sequences are ENHRY and SYGVKD.